These T cell receptor beta chains were read from a single sample in a study of T-cell reconstitution after alpha-beta-depleted transplantation in children. Each CDR3 protein is one row after TCRdb ran MiXCR on the PCR reads. The sample has about 580,000 distinct CDR3 sequences; about 23% are singletons. The material sequenced was PBMCs, mostly from graft donor cells, taken 360 days after TCRalphabeta/CD19-depleted stem cell transplant. The origin of the receptors is a boy in the first two years of life who had a stem cell transplant for acute myeloid leukemia, so the T cells may come from the graft donor. The CDR3 runs from the conserved cysteine through the conserved F or W. D genes are given only for firm matches. Rows may omit the clone size; those that give it use once, few, many or a size class.

j_call,clone_size,v_call,d_call,cdr3_length,cdr3_aa,cdr3_nt
TRBJ2-1,NA,TRBV12-5,NA,15,CASGLLDSTYNEQFF,TGTGCTAGTGGGTTGCTGGACAGCACCTACAATGAGCAGTTCTTC
TRBJ2-3,NA,TRBV28,NA,13,CASSKASTDTQYF,TGTGCCAGCAGTAAGGCTAGCACAGATACGCAGTATTTT
TRBJ2-7,few,TRBV7-2,NA,15,CASSLDGTLSYEQYF,TGTGCCAGCAGCTTAGACGGGACACTGTCCTACGAGCAGTACTTC
TRBJ2-3,NA,TRBV7-2,NA,15,CASSLVSQRTDTQYF,TGTGCCAGCAGCTTAGTCTCGCAGCGCACAGATACGCAGTATTTT
TRBJ1-1,few,TRBV12-3/TRBV12-4,NA,16,CASSLDSLKMNTEAFF,TGTGCCAGCAGTTTAGACAGCTTGAAGATGAACACTGAAGCTTTCTTT
TRBJ2-7,few,TRBV29-1,NA,11,CSVEVAYEQYF,TGCAGCGTTGAAGTAGCATACGAGCAGTACTTC
TRBJ2-1,NA,TRBV20-1,TRBD2,17,CSARDFRASGGGNEQFF,TGCAGTGCTAGAGACTTTAGGGCTAGCGGGGGGGGAAACGAGCAGTTCTTC
TRBJ2-2,NA,TRBV7-2,NA,16,CASSPRVGWGTGELFF,TGTGCCAGCAGCCCCCGTGTGGGATGGGGGACCGGGGAGCTGTTTTTT
TRBJ1-1,NA,TRBV20-1,NA,16,CSATPLQRNKNTEAFF,TGCAGTGCTACCCCTTTACAGAGGAATAAGAACACTGAAGCTTTCTTT
TRBJ2-5,NA,TRBV5-5,NA,15,CASTVGGSQGWTQYF,TGTGCCAGCACCGTTGGGGGCTCCCAAGGGTGGACCCAGTACTTC
TRBJ1-5,NA,TRBV5-1,NA,15,CASSLDLGGNQPQHF,TGCGCCAGCAGCTTGGATTTAGGGGGAAATCAGCCCCAGCATTTT
TRBJ1-3,few,TRBV7-2,NA,14,CASSRRGSGNTIYF,TGTGCCAGCAGCCGCAGGGGTTCGGGAAACACCATATATTTT
TRBJ2-5,many,TRBV2,NA,11,CASRLARDQYF,TGTGCCAGCAGGCTGGCGCGGGACCAGTACTTC
TRBJ2-5,NA,TRBV6-4,TRBD1,15,CASSLDRVFRETQYF,TGTGCCAGCAGCTTAGACAGGGTCTTCCGAGAGACCCAGTACTTC
TRBJ2-7,NA,TRBV15,TRBD1,16,CATSRDPGQDPYEQYF,TGTGCCACCAGCAGAGATCCAGGACAGGACCCCTACGAGCAGTACTTC
TRBJ2-2,few,TRBV12-3/TRBV12-4,TRBD2,16,CASTIPGLASAGELFF,TGTGCCAGCACTATACCGGGACTAGCTTCGGCCGGGGAGCTGTTTTTT
TRBJ1-2,NA,TRBV12-3/TRBV12-4,NA,13,CASAARGFYGYTF,TGTGCCAGCGCCGCTCGCGGGTTCTATGGCTACACCTTC
TRBJ2-2,NA,TRBV7-2,NA,14,CASSGQPNTGELFF,TGTGCCAGCAGCGGACAGCCAAACACCGGGGAGCTGTTTTTT
TRBJ2-5,NA,TRBV7-2,NA,14,CASSVGFWQETQYF,TGTGCCAGCAGCGTAGGGTTTTGGCAAGAGACCCAGTACTTC
TRBJ2-2,many,TRBV12-3/TRBV12-4,NA,14,CASSYNGGTGELFF,TGTGCCAGCAGTTATAATGGGGGAACCGGGGAGCTGTTTTTT
TRBJ2-7,NA,TRBV27,TRBD1,14,CASKGVQGAGEQYF,TGTGCCAGCAAAGGGGTACAGGGGGCAGGAGAGCAGTACTTC
TRBJ2-2,NA,TRBV5-5,NA,13,CASSFWQTGELFF,TGTGCCAGCAGCTTTTGGCAGACCGGGGAGCTGTTTTTT
TRBJ2-7,many,TRBV6-2/TRBV6-3,TRBD1,16,CASSSRTGTGTYEQYF,TGTGCCAGCAGCTCTAGGACCGGGACAGGGACCTACGAGCAGTACTTC
TRBJ2-3,many,TRBV27,NA,16,CASSPGRERIWDTQYF,TGTGCCAGCAGTCCCGGCCGGGAGAGGATATGGGATACGCAGTATTTT
TRBJ1-1,few,TRBV5-1,NA,14,CASSLTAVNTEAFF,TGCGCCAGCAGCCTGACAGCCGTGAACACTGAAGCTTTCTTT
TRBJ2-5,NA,TRBV20-1,TRBD2,16,CSARGGSGGAYETQYF,TGCAGTGCTAGAGGGGGTAGCGGGGGGGCTTATGAGACCCAGTACTTC
TRBJ2-6,once,TRBV4-3,NA,18,CASSQDSTGLSGANVLTF,TGCGCCAGCAGCCAAGATTCCACAGGGCTCTCTGGGGCCAACGTCCTGACTTTC
TRBJ2-3,NA,TRBV4-3,TRBD1,16,CASSLGQGAGTDTQYF,TGCGCCAGCAGCCTCGGACAGGGGGCGGGCACAGATACGCAGTATTTT
TRBJ2-3,few,TRBV10-2,NA,13,CASSDGKTDTQYF,TGCGCCAGCAGTGATGGGAAAACAGATACGCAGTATTTT
TRBJ1-2,NA,TRBV2,NA,13,CANSVQGDYGYTF,TGTGCCAACTCAGTACAGGGAGACTATGGCTACACCTTC
TRBJ1-5,many,TRBV20-1,NA,15,CSASITDGSNQPQHF,TGCAGTGCTTCAATTACCGACGGTAGCAATCAGCCCCAGCATTTT
TRBJ2-5,NA,TRBV27,NA,13,CASSHQGAETQYF,TGTGCCAGCAGTCACCAAGGAGCGGAGACCCAGTACTTC
TRBJ2-3,NA,TRBV4-1,NA,13,CASSPLPGETQYF,TGCGCCAGCAGCCCCCTTCCGGGGGAGACGCAGTATTTT
TRBJ2-5,many,TRBV20-1,NA,14,CSVLAAGLQETQYF,TGCAGTGTCCTAGCTGCGGGTCTCCAAGAGACCCAGTACTTC
TRBJ1-1,many,TRBV29-1,NA,12,CSGAGFSTEAFF,TGCAGCGGCGCAGGGTTCAGCACTGAAGCTTTCTTT
TRBJ2-1,many,TRBV6-1,NA,15,CASTQDGGRNNEQFF,TGTGCCAGCACTCAAGACGGGGGCCGTAACAATGAGCAGTTCTTC
TRBJ1-1,NA,TRBV6-1,TRBD1,14,CASSLTTGDTEAFF,TGTGCCAGCAGTCTCACGACAGGGGACACTGAAGCTTTCTTT
TRBJ2-1,NA,TRBV12-5,NA,15,CASGLVPTANNEQFF,TGTGCTAGTGGTTTGGTACCGACAGCGAACAATGAGCAGTTCTTC
TRBJ2-7,NA,TRBV7-2,NA,15,CASSLDPQIFYEQYF,TGTGCCAGCAGCTTGGACCCGCAGATATTCTACGAGCAGTACTTC
TRBJ2-5,NA,TRBV5-1,NA,13,CASRLEGAETQYF,TGCGCCAGCAGATTGGAGGGGGCAGAGACCCAGTACTTC
TRBJ2-7,many,TRBV24-1,TRBD1,18,CATSDLPQLDRGISEQYF,TGTGCCACCAGTGATTTGCCGCAGCTGGACAGGGGAATTTCCGAGCAGTACTTC
TRBJ1-2,few,TRBV20-1,TRBD1,13,CSAVNRGRDGYTF,TGCAGTGCTGTAAACAGGGGGCGCGACGGCTACACCTTC
TRBJ2-7,NA,TRBV5-5,NA,13,CASREGDGDEQYF,TGTGCCAGCAGGGAGGGGGATGGCGACGAGCAGTACTTC
TRBJ2-1,many,TRBV29-1,NA,14,CSVDGRDSYNEQFF,TGCAGCGTTGATGGAAGGGACTCCTACAATGAGCAGTTCTTC
TRBJ2-7,many,TRBV29-1,NA,13,CSVRRGSPYEQYF,TGCAGCGTGAGGAGGGGGTCACCCTACGAGCAGTACTTC
TRBJ2-7,once,TRBV12-3/TRBV12-4,TRBD1,14,CASSLRTGRHEQYF,TGTGCCAGCAGTCTTCGGACAGGGAGGCACGAGCAGTACTTC
TRBJ1-5,NA,TRBV10-3,NA,14,CAISDLGANQPQHF,TGTGCCATCAGTGATCTAGGTGCTAATCAGCCCCAGCATTTT
TRBJ2-1,many,TRBV11-2,NA,16,CASSLALGGPYNEQFF,TGTGCCAGCAGCTTAGCCCTAGGGGGACCTTACAATGAGCAGTTCTTC
TRBJ2-7,many,TRBV20-1,TRBD2,14,CSAPSGGTSYEQYF,TGCAGTGCTCCTAGCGGGGGAACCTCCTACGAGCAGTACTTC
TRBJ2-2,NA,TRBV20-1,NA,17,CSARVLGTSGDTGELFF,TGCAGTGCTAGAGTGTTGGGGACGTCGGGTGACACCGGGGAGCTGTTTTTT
TRBJ2-3,few,TRBV7-2,TRBD2,14,CASSLASGVDTQYF,TGTGCCAGCAGCTTAGCCAGCGGGGTAGATACGCAGTATTTT